This entry lists 9 T cell receptor beta chains sequenced from one sample in a study of blood T cell repertoires in COVID-19. Clones were read by immunoSEQ multiplex PCR, and TCRdb kept only the in-frame ones, dropping some. The table lists about 64,000 clones, approximately 91% of them singletons. Sequencing input: peripheral blood. These receptor sequences come from a human donor in a cohort sampled during active COVID-19.

This rearrangement joins TRBV6-5 to TRBJ2-5, with 7 positions matching TRBD1. The CDR3 contains 15 residues. Germline V gene sequence: CDR1 MNHEY, CDR2 SVGAGI. Trimming removed 6 bases from V and 2 bases from J; junction bases left unmatched: 9. CDR3 in DNA: TGTGCCAGCAGCCAACAGGGGCCCCCACAAGAGACCCAGTACTTC. Amino acid sequence: CASSQQGPPQETQYF.

CDR3: CASSQGRTGRETQYF. The CDR3 DNA follows: TGTGCCAGCAGCCAAGGCCGGACAGGGCGGGAGACCCAGTACTTC. The V gene is TRBV14, the J gene TRBJ2-5; 8 positions agree with TRBD1. The CDR3 runs 15 residues. CDR1 SGHDN and CDR2 FVKESK come from the germline V gene. V lost 1 base and J lost 5; bases outside the gene matches: 6.

This rearrangement joins TRBV6-6 to TRBJ1-6, with unresolved D. The ends were cut back, 6 bases at V and 10 bases at J, with 10 bases in the middle. Germline V gene lookup returns CDR1 MNHNY and CDR2 SVGAGI (reference sequence). The CDR3 extends over 12 amino acids. The CDR3 bases are TGTGCCAGCAGAAGACTTGACTCACCCCTCCACTTT. Translated, it gives CASRRLDSPLHF.

V and J are TRBV28 and TRBJ2-1; no definite D call. This CDR3 has 12 amino acids. CDR1 is MDHEN and CDR2 is SYDVKM in the germline V gene. Trimming left V 2 bases short and J 12 bases short, with 11 bases between. CDR3 sequence: CASSLTRLGQFF. The CDR3 DNA sequence: TGTGCCAGCAGTTTAACGCGGCTCGGGCAGTTCTTC.

The chain combines TRBV19 with TRBJ1-1, with 8 bases matching TRBD1. With V trimmed by 4 bases and J by 1 base, 5 bases remained unmatched. This CDR3 is 15 amino acids long. CDR1 and CDR2 from the germline V gene are LNHDA and SQIVND (reference sequence). Written as DNA, the CDR3 is TGTGCCAGTAGTACCCGGACAGGGTCGAACACTGAAGCTTTCTTT. It yields the protein CASSTRTGSNTEAFF. Full variable domain (remainder filled in from reference TRBV19 and TRBJ1-1): DGGITQSPKYLFRKEGQNVTLSCEQNLNHDAMYWYRQDPGQGLRLIYYSQIVNDFQKGDIAEGYSVSREKKESFPLTVTSAQKNPTAFYLCASSTRTGSNTEAFFGQGTRLTVV.

The chain recombines TRBV6-5 with TRBJ1-1, with a tentative D call TRBD1 (6 bases). The CDR3 covers 14 residues. Trimming shortened V by 6 bases and J by 5 bases, and 16 bases separated the two germline ends. Germline V gene lookup returns CDR1 MNHEY and CDR2 SVGAGI. The CDR3 DNA reads as TGTGCCAGCAGCCCCGGGGGGAGGGGGACTGAAGCTTTCTTT. Protein: CASSPGGRGTEAFF.

In its sample, this clone was seen once. This chain uses TRBV11-2 with TRBJ2-7, with TRBD2 matching over 8 bases. After removal of 4 bases from V and 6 bases from J, the junction contained 11 bases not matched to a gene. CDR1 is SGHAT and CDR2 is FQNNGV in the germline V gene. The CDR3 loop spans 15 amino acids. The CDR3 here is CASSSSGSGAGEQYF. The DNA for the CDR3 is TGTGCCAGCAGCTCAAGCGGGAGCGGGGCTGGCGAGCAGTACTTC.

The chain links TRBV18 to TRBJ2-5, with D possibly TRBD1 on 5 matching bases. In germline, CDR1 is KGHSH, CDR2 LQKENI. Trimming took off 2 bases at V and 2 bases at J, with 12 bases between the two ends. The CDR3 length is 15 residues. The DNA of the CDR3 is TGTGCCAGCTCACCAATTCAGGACAAGCAAGAGACCCAGTACTTC. Translating it yields CASSPIQDKQETQYF.

As regards this clone: A junction boundary mismatches the germline segment, possibly from a read error. The rearrangement joins TRBV6-5 to TRBJ1-1, with 8 bases identical to TRBD1. Germline V gene lookup returns CDR1 MNHEY and CDR2 SVGAGI. This CDR3 spans 15 amino acids. CDR3 residues: CASSSGTGFYTEALF. As DNA, the CDR3 is TGTGCCAGCAGTTCCGGGACAGGATTTTACACTGAAGCTCTCTTT.